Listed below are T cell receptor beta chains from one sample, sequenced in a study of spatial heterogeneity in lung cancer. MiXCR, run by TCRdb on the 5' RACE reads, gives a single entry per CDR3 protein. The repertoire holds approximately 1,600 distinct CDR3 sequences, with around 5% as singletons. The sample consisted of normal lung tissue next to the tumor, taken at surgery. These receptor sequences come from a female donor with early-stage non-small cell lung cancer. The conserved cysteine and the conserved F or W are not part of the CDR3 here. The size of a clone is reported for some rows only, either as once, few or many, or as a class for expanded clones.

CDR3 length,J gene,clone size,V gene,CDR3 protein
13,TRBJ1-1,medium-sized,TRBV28,ASSPITGGNTEAF
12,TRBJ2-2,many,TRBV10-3,AIRGLAGDGELF
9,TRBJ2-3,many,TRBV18,ASSPLDSQY
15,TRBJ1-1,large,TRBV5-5,ASSRNPGQRLNTEAF
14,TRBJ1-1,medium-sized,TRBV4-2,ASSQVLGRENTEAF
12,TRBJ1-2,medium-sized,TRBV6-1,ASSEAWGNYGYT
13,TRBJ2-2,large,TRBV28,ASRPTDQNTGELF
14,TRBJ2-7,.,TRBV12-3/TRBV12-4,ASSPAVGQGAREQY
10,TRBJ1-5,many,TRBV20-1,SARESTQPQH
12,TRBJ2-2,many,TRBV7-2,ASSFQGLAGELF
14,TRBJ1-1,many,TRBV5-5,ASSLGDRVLNTEAF
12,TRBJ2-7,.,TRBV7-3,ASSPPRMASEQY
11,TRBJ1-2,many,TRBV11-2,ASSLDQGSGYT
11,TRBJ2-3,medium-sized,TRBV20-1,SARDPQPDTQY
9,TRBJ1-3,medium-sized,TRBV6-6,ASSSENTIY
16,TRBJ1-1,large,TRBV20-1,SASRWGREEWRNTEAF
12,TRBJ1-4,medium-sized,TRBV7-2,ASSAGTGYEKLF
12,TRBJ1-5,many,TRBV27,ASSSGQANQPQH
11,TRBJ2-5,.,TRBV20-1,SASHSGRKTQY